This TCR beta chain was captured by sequencing in a study of blood T cell repertoires in COVID-19. TCRdb's table, derived via immunoSEQ multiplex PCR, lists solely in-frame clones and lacks some. The sample holds approximately 310,000 clones; about nine tenths are singletons and the top ten take 1%. The CDR3 contains 13 residues. The V end lost 9 bases, the J end lost 5 bases, and 13 bases lay between the germline ends. Germline CDR1 reads ENHRY; CDR2 reads SYGVKD. Sequencing was carried out using peripheral blood. The chain recombines TRBV10-3 with TRBJ1-4; TRBD1 might be the D (6 bases). This sequence originates from a man in his fifties with active or convalescent COVID-19. The CDR3 nucleotides read TGTGCCATACAGGACAGCTTCAATGAAAAACTGTTTTTT. It yields the protein CAIQDSFNEKLFF.